This TCR beta chain was recovered during a study of T cell repertoires in cytomegalovirus infection. This clonotype has just a few counts. The CDR3 length is 16 residues. With V trimmed by 0 bases and J by 6 bases, 3 bases remained unmatched. Germline CDR1 SGHTA, CDR2 FQGNSA. TCRdb fed the reads into MiXCR, producing one record per CDR3 protein. This table has around 740,000 distinct CDR3 sequences, 35% appearing once. This chain connects TRBV7-2 to TRBJ2-1; 12 positions agree with TRBD2. The receptor comes from a human donor in good health (CMV status not recorded). Some clones in this sample may be carry-over from other donors' samples. The sequencing sample was made of PBMCs. CDR3 sequence reads: CASSLALAGGFNEQFF. The DNA of the CDR3 is TGTGCCAGCAGCTTAGCACTAGCGGGAGGTTTCAATGAGCAGTTCTTC.